The 24 T cell receptor beta chains below all came from one sample that was sequenced in a study of synovial regulatory T cells in juvenile arthritis. Profiled with immunoSEQ multiplex PCR; TCRdb holds only in-frame clones, not every one. The sample's table shows 7,500 to 10,000 clones. Sequencing used Treg cells from blood. Subset defined: remaining (HLA-DR-negative) circulating blood Treg cells. Receptors originate from a donor aged 2-35 years with juvenile idiopathic arthritis.

This chain links TRBV7-8 with TRBJ2-3; no DNA is available, so the TRBD2 call from TCRdb remains unchecked. The CDR3 is 18 residues long. The coding DNA is unavailable. CDR1 and CDR2 from the germline V gene are SGHVS and FQNEAQ. CDR3 region: CASSLDFGLASPRDTQYF.

The V and J genes are TRBV6-1 and TRBJ2-3; the TRBD1 assignment by TCRdb is unverifiable without DNA. The CDR3 is 13 residues long. The nucleotide record is missing. Germline V lookup: CDR1 MNHNS, CDR2 SASEGT. CDR3 sequence reads: CASRTGLGDTQYF.

The chain uses TRBV4-1 and TRBJ2-5. CDR3 length: 15 residues. No DNA sequence is on record. Per the germline V gene, CDR1 is MGHRA and CDR2 is YSYEKL. The CDR3 is CASSQSGPLQETQYF.

The chain combines TRBV19 with TRBJ1-2; the TRBD1 assignment by TCRdb is unverifiable without DNA. The CDR3 has 15 amino acids. This entry has no DNA. Germline V gene sequence: CDR1 LNHDA, CDR2 SQIVND (reference sequence). CDR3: CASHPRDRGRYGYTF.

The chain links TRBV6-1 to TRBJ2-3; absent DNA, TCRdb's TRBD1 call cannot be checked. The CDR3 is 12 amino acids. No coding sequence is recorded. Germline lookup yields CDR1 MNHNS and CDR2 SASEGT. The CDR3: CASTLQGDTQYF.

The CDR3 is CASGFLRGNTEAFF. V is TRBV12-5 and J is TRBJ1-1. The germline V gene encodes CDR1 LGHNT and CDR2 FRNRAP. The CDR3 is 14 residues long. Only the protein is available. Full variable domain (rest looked up from reference TRBV12-5 and TRBJ1-1): DARVTQTPRHKVTEMGQEVTMRCQPILGHNTVFWYRQTMMQGLELLAYFRNRAPLDDSGMPKDRFSAEMPDATLATLKIQPSEPRDSAVYFCASGFLRGNTEAFFGQGTRLTVV.

The genes are TRBV19 and TRBJ1-2. Germline CDR1 and CDR2: LNHDA and SQIVND (reference sequence). This CDR3 spans 12 amino acids. No DNA sequence was recorded. CDR3 residues: CASSNGLYGYTF.

This chain joins TRBV10-3 and TRBJ1-1; checking the TCRdb D call of TRBD1 is not possible without DNA. Germline-derived CDR1 and CDR2 are ENHRY and SYGVKD. CDR3 size: 17 residues. The DNA is not on file. The CDR3: CAISDYPAGGMNTEAFF.

V and J are TRBV7-2 and TRBJ1-1; TCRdb outputs TRBD1, but without DNA this stays unchecked. This CDR3 is built from 13 residues. The protein alone is recorded here. Germline V CDR1 and CDR2: SGHTA, FQGNSA. The CDR3 protein is CASSQDMNTEAFF.

The chain has TRBV11-2 and TRBJ1-1. Germline loops: CDR1 SGHAT, CDR2 FQNNGV. The CDR3 runs 13 residues. Nucleotide data are not available. CDR3 sequence reads: CASSLDLNTEAFF.

The V call is TRBV18, the J call TRBJ2-2; TCRdb calls TRBD1, which cannot be checked without DNA. This CDR3 comprises 16 residues. No nucleotide data were recorded. The germline V gene encodes CDR1 KGHSH and CDR2 LQKENI. The CDR3 here is CASSQTGTVNTGELFF.

V usage is TRBV4-1 and J usage is TRBJ1-5. The CDR3 consists of 15 residues. DNA is not recorded here. Germline-derived CDR1 and CDR2 are MGHRA and YSYEKL. CDR3 sequence: CASSHTWHSNQPQHF.

The chain has TRBV7-8 and TRBJ2-2; TCRdb proposes TRBD2, but this gene call is untestable without DNA. Germline V CDR1 and CDR2: SGHVS, FQNEAQ. The CDR3 totals 16 residues. No coding sequence is recorded. The CDR3 loop reads CASSLASSIVVGELFF.

The CDR3 sequence is CASSYGQAVETQYF. V gene TRBV11-2 combines with J gene TRBJ2-5; TCRdb's D call, TRBD1, is unchecked because there is no DNA. CDR3 length: 14 residues. No DNA is listed. The V gene's germline CDR1 is SGHAT and CDR2 FQNNGV.

CDR3 residues: CASSFLGEANYGYTF. The chain carries TRBV7-8 and TRBJ1-2. Germline CDR1 is SGHVS and CDR2 is FQNEAQ. The CDR3 is 15 amino acids. No DNA sequence is on record.

The rearrangement uses TRBV20-1 and TRBJ1-1. This CDR3 has 11 residues. This entry has no DNA. The V gene's germline CDR1 is DFQATT and CDR2 SNEGSKA (reference sequence). The CDR3 loop is CSARPGTEAFF.

This chain links TRBV6-1 with TRBJ1-2. Germline V lookup: CDR1 MNHNS, CDR2 SASEGT. CDR3 length: 14 amino acids. The protein alone is recorded here. The CDR3 protein is CASSEPGSGYGYTF.

CDR3 protein: CASRGQGVTGNTIYF. The chain links TRBV6-1 to TRBJ1-3; TCRdb picks TRBD1, but there is no DNA to check that call. This CDR3 is built from 15 residues. The nucleotide record is missing. Germline V gene sequence: CDR1 MNHNS, CDR2 SASEGT.

The chain carries TRBV6-6 and TRBJ1-6; TCRdb's D gene call, TRBD1, goes unchecked for lack of DNA. This CDR3 has 15 residues. No DNA is given. The V gene's germline CDR1 is MNHNY and CDR2 SVGAGI (reference sequence). The CDR3 here is CASSQQQSNNSPLHF.

The rearrangement links TRBV6-1 to TRBJ2-7; TCRdb selects TRBD1, and the lack of DNA leaves this call unchecked. Per germline, CDR1 MNHNS and CDR2 SASEGT. The CDR3 runs 14 residues. A DNA sequence was not provided. CDR3: CASSNRDRGYEQYF.

The chain recombines TRBV7-8 with TRBJ2-1; the TRBD2 assignment by TCRdb is unverifiable without DNA. The CDR3 has 15 amino acids. No DNA is listed. The V gene's germline CDR1 is SGHVS and CDR2 FQNEAQ. The CDR3 spells CASSLRTSVAGEQFF.

V is TRBV19 and J is TRBJ1-5; TCRdb's D call of TRBD1 is untestable without DNA. The CDR3 contains 16 residues. A DNA sequence was not provided. CDR1 and CDR2 from the germline V gene are LNHDA and SQIVND (reference sequence). The CDR3 spells CATRRDRDYSNQPQHF.

The J gene is TRBJ2-7, the V gene TRBV11-2; checking the TCRdb D call of TRBD2 is not possible without DNA. From germline, CDR1 is SGHAT and CDR2 FQNNGV. CDR3 size: 15 residues. No DNA was logged. The CDR3 loop reads CASSSSGLAIYEQYF.

V and J are TRBV7-8 and TRBJ2-1; TCRdb calls TRBD2, which cannot be checked without DNA. Looked up from germline, CDR1 is SGHVS and CDR2 is FQNEAQ. The CDR3 length is 14 residues. The entry carries no DNA sequence. The CDR3 here is CASSLLFPYNEQFF. Full variable domain (remainder filled in from reference TRBV7-8 and TRBJ2-1): GAGVSQSPRYKVAKRGQDVALRCDPISGHVSLFWYQQALGQGPEFLTYFQNEAQLDKSGLPSDRFFAERPEGSVSTLKIQRTQQEDSAVYLCASSLLFPYNEQFFGPGTRLTVL.